These T cell receptor beta chains were read from a single sample in a study of blood T cell repertoires in COVID-19. The table came from immunoSEQ multiplex PCR; TCRdb's copy has only in-frame clones and leaves some out. The sample lists more than 70,000 clones, approximately 86% occurring once. Sequenced input: peripheral blood. The receptors originated from a man in his fifties with active or convalescent COVID-19. The CDR3 runs from the conserved cysteine through the conserved F or W. D genes are given only for firm matches. Part of the rows lack a size; the others show once, few, many or a class for expanded clones.

CDR3nt	CDR3aa	v_gene	j_gene	abundance	d_gene
TGTGCCAGCAGTTTAGTAGGTGGGAAGGGGACAGCGAATTCACCCCTCCACTTT	CASSLVGGKGTANSPLHF	TRBV7-8	TRBJ1-6	.	TRBD1
TGTGCCACCAGCAGAGATGGGGGGGCCGGCACCGGGGAGCTGTTTTTT	CATSRDGGAGTGELFF	TRBV15	TRBJ2-2	.	.
TGCAGTGCTGGGGAGCCCGGGGAGCTGTTTTTT	CSAGEPGELFF	TRBV20-1	TRBJ2-2	.	.
TGTGCCAGCGTACTAGCGGGGGCGGGGGAGACCCAGTACTTC	CASVLAGAGETQYF	TRBV3-1/TRBV3-2	TRBJ2-5	.	TRBD2
TGCGCCAGCAGCCAGCCGGGACTAGCCGAGGTTGATACGCAGTATTTT	CASSQPGLAEVDTQYF	TRBV5-1	TRBJ2-3	.	TRBD2
TGTGCCAGCAGCTCCACCCAGCGGGGGAGCTACAATGAGCAGTTCTTC	CASSSTQRGSYNEQFF	TRBV2	TRBJ2-1	.	TRBD2
TGTGCCAGCAGCAAGGGGGGGAGGCTTGGGGACACTGAAGCTTTCTTT	CASSKGGRLGDTEAFF	TRBV13	TRBJ1-1	.	.
TGTGCCAGCAGTTCTCCCCCGACCCCGACAGGGGGTGAAGGCCTCCACTTT	CASSSPPTPTGGEGLHF	TRBV27	TRBJ1-6	.	TRBD1
TGTGCCAGCATCCCGGGGGGACAGGGACTTCAGCCCCAGCATTTT	CASIPGGQGLQPQHF	TRBV6-5	TRBJ1-5	.	TRBD1
TGTGCCACCAGTGTTAGAAAGCAGAGAGGGACAGATACGCAGTATTTT	CATSVRKQRGTDTQYF	TRBV24-1	TRBJ2-3	.	.
TGTGCCAGCAGTGTCGACAGAAAAGAGACCCAGTACTTC	CASSVDRKETQYF	TRBV2	TRBJ2-5	.	.
TGTGCCAGCAGCTTCGGGACAGGGTCCTCCACTGAAGCTTTCTTT	CASSFGTGSSTEAFF	TRBV11-2	TRBJ1-1	.	TRBD1
TGTGCCTGCCAAACCGGTGAGGGAATGGGAGACGCTGAAAAACTGTTTTTT	CACQTGEGMGDAEKLFF	TRBV30	TRBJ1-4	.	.
TGTGCCATCAAATCCGGGGAACACAATGAGCAGTTCTTC	CAIKSGEHNEQFF	TRBV10-3	TRBJ2-1	.	.
TGTGCCAGCCATGGGACATCCACCTCCTTCTACAATGAGCAGTTCTTC	CASHGTSTSFYNEQFF	TRBV27	TRBJ2-1	.	.
TGCAGCGTTGAGAGGCGGACTAGCGGGGCCCTCAGAGAGACCCAGTACTTC	CSVERRTSGALRETQYF	TRBV29-1	TRBJ2-5	.	TRBD2
TGTGCCAGTAGTACGGTCACAGGAGTATCAGAGACCCAGTACTTC	CASSTVTGVSETQYF	TRBV19	TRBJ2-5	.	.
TGCGCCAGCAGCCAAGACGACATCAGGGCCCATAATTCACCCCTCCACTTT	CASSQDDIRAHNSPLHF	TRBV4-3	TRBJ1-6	few	.
TGTGCCAGCAGCACGATTCCGACAGACACCGGGGAGCTGTTTTTT	CASSTIPTDTGELFF	TRBV7-9	TRBJ2-2	.	.
TGTGCCCACGGACAGGGGAAGTATGGCTACACCTTC	CAHGQGKYGYTF	TRBV28	TRBJ1-2	.	TRBD1
TGTGCCAGCAGCTTATACGACAGGGAAGGAGATGGCTACACCTTC	CASSLYDREGDGYTF	TRBV11-2	TRBJ1-2	.	TRBD1
TGCGCCAGGTTAATTGACAGGGGACCCACCGGGGAGCTGTTTTTT	CARLIDRGPTGELFF	TRBV10-1	TRBJ2-2	.	TRBD1
TGCGCCAGCAGCTTGGGGCAGGCCTTTTCACCCCTCCACTTT	CASSLGQAFSPLHF	TRBV5-1	TRBJ1-6	.	.
TGTGCCAGCAGCCAGACAGAAGCTAACTATGGCTACACCTTC	CASSQTEANYGYTF	TRBV5-6	TRBJ1-2	.	.
TGTGCCAGCAGCGCGGACAGAGAAAGCAATCAGCCCCAGCATTTT	CASSADRESNQPQHF	TRBV5-4	TRBJ1-5	.	.
TGTGCCAGCAGCCCAGCGGGCACTGGAAACACCATATATTTT	CASSPAGTGNTIYF	TRBV7-6	TRBJ1-3	.	.
TGCAGTGCTAGTCCCGGGAGGGACTATGGCTACACCTTC	CSASPGRDYGYTF	TRBV20-1	TRBJ1-2	.	.
TGTGCCAGTAGTACATCGACCCTGGGAGGCCCAGATACGCAGTATTTT	CASSTSTLGGPDTQYF	TRBV19	TRBJ2-3	.	.
TGTGCCAGCAGCCCGACAGGGGGCGGGATCGGGGAGCAGTTCTTC	CASSPTGGGIGEQFF	TRBV7-2	TRBJ2-1	.	TRBD1
TGTGCCAGCAGCCAAGTTGGGACGTCTGGCGGGGGCCGCACAGATACGCAGTATTTT	CASSQVGTSGGGRTDTQYF	TRBV4-2	TRBJ2-3	.	.
TGCGCCAGCAGCTCCGGGACACTTTACCAAGAGACCCAGTACTTC	CASSSGTLYQETQYF	TRBV5-1	TRBJ2-5	.	.
TGTGCTAGTGGTTTGGGAGCGGGGGTACACCCCAATGAGCAGTTCTTC	CASGLGAGVHPNEQFF	TRBV12-5	TRBJ2-1	.	TRBD2
TGCGCCAGCGGCCAGGGGAGCTCTGGAAACACCATATATTTT	CASGQGSSGNTIYF	TRBV5-1	TRBJ1-3	.	.
TGTGCCAGTAGTATTGGGGCAGGGGGCTACTACGAGCAGTACTTC	CASSIGAGGYYEQYF	TRBV19	TRBJ2-7	.	TRBD1
TGTGCCAGCAGCTTAAGGCTCTCGGACAGGTCATCCTACGAGCAGTACTTC	CASSLRLSDRSSYEQYF	TRBV11-2	TRBJ2-7	.	TRBD1
TGCGCCAGCAGCTTGGAGGGGTGGAATTCAGGTGAGCAGTTCTTC	CASSLEGWNSGEQFF	TRBV5-1	TRBJ2-1	.	.
TGTGCCTGGGGCGGACAGCGTAACACTGAAGCTTTCTTT	CAWGGQRNTEAFF	TRBV30	TRBJ1-1	few	.
TGTGCCAGCAGTTACTCGACTAGCTACGAGCAGTACTTC	CASSYSTSYEQYF	TRBV6-2/TRBV6-3	TRBJ2-7	.	.
TGTGCCAGCAGCTACCGGACAGAACAAGAGACCCAGTACTTC	CASSYRTEQETQYF	TRBV13	TRBJ2-5	.	.
TGCGCCAGCAGCCAAGGTGTCTTCCCCCTCACCGGGGAGCTGTTTTTT	CASSQGVFPLTGELFF	TRBV4-1	TRBJ2-2	few	.
TGTGCCATCAGTGAGTCGATAGGCGGCCCCTATGGCTACACCTTC	CAISESIGGPYGYTF	TRBV10-3	TRBJ1-2	.	.
TGCGCCAGCAGCCCACTAGCGGACGGCTATAAGACCCAGTACTTC	CASSPLADGYKTQYF	TRBV5-1	TRBJ2-5	.	TRBD2
TGCGCCAGCAGCCCCAGCGAGGGACAGAATTACGAGCAGTACTTC	CASSPSEGQNYEQYF	TRBV4-1	TRBJ2-7	.	TRBD1
TGTGCCAGCAGCAAGAGAAAGACAGGGGACTCTGGAAACACCATATATTTT	CASSKRKTGDSGNTIYF	TRBV21-1	TRBJ1-3	.	.
TGTGCCAGCAGCCGGGACGGAGGGATCAACTACAATGAGCAGTTCTTC	CASSRDGGINYNEQFF	TRBV5-6	TRBJ2-1	.	.
TGCGCCAGCAGCAGGGACAGGGAGGACACTGAAGCTTTCTTT	CASSRDREDTEAFF	TRBV5-1	TRBJ1-1	.	TRBD1
TGCGCCAGCAGTTTTACCGCCGGGACAGGGACAGGAGAGACCCAGTACTTC	CASSFTAGTGTGETQYF	TRBV5-1	TRBJ2-5	.	TRBD1
TGTGCCAGCAGCCAAGATGAGGGATCTGGAAACACCATATATTTT	CASSQDEGSGNTIYF	TRBV3-1/TRBV3-2	TRBJ1-3	.	.
TGTGCCAGCAGTTCAGTTCCCGGGGAGCTGTTTTTT	CASSSVPGELFF	TRBV6-5	TRBJ2-2	.	.
TGTGCCAGCAGCCTTATGGGGCGGGGTTTCGACGAGCAGTACTTC	CASSLMGRGFDEQYF	TRBV3-1/TRBV3-2	TRBJ2-7	.	.
TGTGCCAGCAGCCTAAGACTAGCGGGTTCCGGCGGGGAGCTGTTTTTT	CASSLRLAGSGGELFF	TRBV3-1/TRBV3-2	TRBJ2-2	.	TRBD2
TGTGCCAGCAGTTCTACAGGGGACCCTTATGGCTACACCTTC	CASSSTGDPYGYTF	TRBV28	TRBJ1-2	.	TRBD1
TGTGCCAGCAGCACCGGGGGTAATGGCTACACCTTC	CASSTGGNGYTF	TRBV5-4	TRBJ1-2	once	.
TGTGCCATCAGTGAGTCGTCGCCCCAACTAGCGGGGGAAGAGACCCAGTACTTC	CAISESSPQLAGEETQYF	TRBV10-3	TRBJ2-5	few	TRBD2
TGTGCCAGCAGTTACGCGACAGGGAAGGGCTATGGCTACACCTTC	CASSYATGKGYGYTF	TRBV6-5	TRBJ1-2	.	TRBD1
TGTGCCAGCTCCCCGTTTGAGGGGAACACCGGGGAGCTGTTTTTT	CASSPFEGNTGELFF	TRBV18	TRBJ2-2	.	.
TGTGCCAGCAGCCAAGTTGGGCTTGGGACAGGGGACGTAGCTTTCTTT	CASSQVGLGTGDVAFF	TRBV3-1/TRBV3-2	TRBJ1-1	.	TRBD1
TGTGCCAGCAGCACGGACAGGACAAGAGGCTACACCTTC	CASSTDRTRGYTF	TRBV5-4	TRBJ1-2	few	TRBD1
TGTGCCAGCAGTCCCAGACAGCACTACACCTTC	CASSPRQHYTF	TRBV6-5	TRBJ1-2	.	.